The 4 T cell receptor beta chains listed next were all sequenced from one sample in a study of beta chain features in type 1 diabetes. All of the isolated RNA was reverse transcribed, so expressed TCRB transcripts were sequenced. Some clones are missing from TCRdb's copy, which holds only in-frame ones; the method was immunoSEQ multiplex PCR. The sample has some 99,000 clones; 30% to 40% are singletons. The material sequenced was stem cell memory CD4+ T cells from blood. These receptors came from a woman aged 18-30 years in good health.

CDR3 sequence: CASSLPTAGLETQYF. In DNA, the CDR3 is TGTGCCAGCAGCCTACCCACAGCGGGTTTAGAGACCCAGTACTTC. The V gene is TRBV7-3, the J gene TRBJ2-5; tentatively, D is TRBD2 (6 bases). V was cut by 5 bases and J by 4 bases, with 17 bases left in between. This CDR3 comprises 15 residues. The germline CDR1 and CDR2 sequences are SGHTA and FQGTGA.

This clone was seen only a few times. The chain carries TRBV5-1 and TRBJ2-1, with 10 bases matching TRBD2. The CDR3 consists of 17 residues. V dropped 0 bases and J dropped 7; count of bases not matched to a gene: 10. Germline CDR1 SGHRS, CDR2 YFSETQ. The CDR3 region has the DNA TGCGCCAGCAGCTTGGCGCTAGCGGGAGTTTGGGGTAATGAGCAGTTCTTC. Its translation is CASSLALAGVWGNEQFF.

This chain joins TRBV6-6 and TRBJ2-5; D possibly corresponds to TRBD2 (5 bases). Per the germline V gene, CDR1 is MNHNY and CDR2 is SVGAGI (reference sequence). The CDR3 totals 15 residues. Trimming stripped 6 bases from V and 5 bases from J, with 19 bases between. In DNA form, the CDR3 reads TGTGCCAGCAGCCTAGCCCCGACTCAAAGGGAGACCCAGTACTTC. It is translated as CASSLAPTQRETQYF.

This chain joins TRBV27 and TRBJ2-7; 7 bases line up with TRBD2. CDR3 size: 14 residues. CDR1 MNHEY and CDR2 SMNVEV come from the germline V gene (reference sequence). V was pared by 2 bases and J by 3 bases, with 4 bases of the junction left unmatched. CDR3 sequence reads: CASSLGPGGYEQYF. DNA for the CDR3: TGTGCCAGCAGTTTAGGGCCGGGAGGCTACGAGCAGTACTTC.